This is a list of T cell receptor beta chains from one sample in a study of identical twins. TCRdb redid the calling of the 5' RACE reads with MiXCR, one entry per CDR3 protein. The profile shows around 680,000 distinct CDR3 sequences, about 9.4% of them singletons. The sample was also linked to a second study, of yellow fever vaccine responses in identical twins.

Sequencing used PBMCs. The receptor set was obtained from a woman between 18 and 29 years old in good health. Each CDR3 is given with its conserved first and last residue. The D gene is left open where the match is weak. The size field is filled for only some rows; it gives once, few, many or a size class.

J gene | clone size | V gene | D gene | CDR3 protein | CDR3 DNA
TRBJ2-6 | NA | TRBV7-3 | NA | CASSFQGNGANVLTF | TGTGCCAGCAGTTTCCAGGGAAATGGGGCCAACGTCCTGACTTTC
TRBJ2-5 | NA | TRBV29-1 | NA | CSVEFGNQETQYF | TGCAGCGTTGAATTCGGAAACCAAGAGACCCAGTACTTC
TRBJ2-2 | many | TRBV5-1 | NA | CASSLAGLANTGELFF | TGCGCCAGCAGCTTGGCGGGACTTGCGAACACCGGGGAGCTGTTTTTT
TRBJ1-6 | many | TRBV3-1 | NA | CASSQGRGSNPPLHF | TGTGCCAGCAGCCAAGGACGGGGGTCTAACCCACCCCTCCACTTT
TRBJ2-3 | NA | TRBV4-1 | TRBD1 | CASSQKTGGEADTQYF | TGCGCCAGCAGCCAGAAGACAGGGGGCGAGGCAGATACGCAGTATTTT
TRBJ2-5 | few | TRBV4-2 | NA | CASSQGGDQETQYF | TGTGCCAGCAGCCAAGGGGGGGACCAAGAGACCCAGTACTTC
TRBJ2-3 | NA | TRBV20-1 | TRBD2 | CSARANSGATDTQYF | TGCAGTGCTAGAGCCAATAGCGGGGCCACAGATACGCAGTATTTT
TRBJ2-1 | few | TRBV10-3 | TRBD1 | CAISDPLDRGNYNEQFF | TGTGCCATCAGTGATCCCCTCGACAGGGGCAACTACAATGAGCAGTTCTTC
TRBJ2-7 | many | TRBV5-5 | NA | CASSLLVNEQYF | TGTGCCAGCAGCTTGTTGGTAAACGAGCAGTACTTC
TRBJ2-7 | NA | TRBV12-3/TRBV12-4 | NA | CASRGEDRFYEQYF | TGTGCCAGCAGGGGGGAGGACAGGTTCTACGAGCAGTACTTC
TRBJ2-3 | few | TRBV27 | NA | CASPRLRGDADTQYF | TGTGCCAGCCCCAGGCTCAGGGGGGACGCAGATACGCAGTATTTT
TRBJ2-3 | NA | TRBV28 | NA | CATSSPWEEGTDTQYF | TGTGCCACCTCAAGCCCGTGGGAGGAGGGCACAGATACGCAGTATTTT
TRBJ2-7 | many | TRBV4-3 | NA | CASSQETNQPYEQYF | TGCGCCAGCAGCCAAGAGACTAATCAGCCCTACGAGCAGTACTTC
TRBJ2-5 | NA | TRBV28 | NA | CASRGRRGPGETQYF | TGTGCCAGCAGGGGGAGAAGAGGACCCGGAGAGACCCAGTACTTC
TRBJ2-3 | NA | TRBV7-9 | NA | CASSNGWSGTDTQYF | TGTGCCAGCAGCAACGGGTGGTCGGGCACAGATACGCAGTATTTT
TRBJ2-4 | NA | TRBV11-3 | NA | CAGLNSFLAKNIQYF | TGTGCCGGACTAAATAGTTTCCTAGCCAAAAACATTCAGTACTTC
TRBJ2-5 | NA | TRBV7-7 | NA | CASSLGDGPETQYF | TGTGCTAGCAGCTTAGGGGACGGGCCGGAGACCCAGTACTTC
TRBJ2-1 | NA | TRBV19 | TRBD2 | CASTLRPGTSRDEQFF | TGTGCCAGTACCCTTCGCCCCGGGACTAGCCGGGATGAGCAGTTCTTC
TRBJ2-3 | few | TRBV28 | TRBD1 | CASRRGQGRTDTQYF | TGTGCCAGCAGGCGCGGACAGGGGCGAACAGATACGCAGTATTTT
TRBJ2-7 | few | TRBV20-1 | NA | CSARDQGGSYEQYF | TGCAGTGCTAGAGATCAAGGAGGATCCTACGAGCAGTACTTC
TRBJ2-3 | NA | TRBV6-1 | TRBD2 | CASRMTGTSGRAADTQYF | TGTGCCAGCAGAATGACCGGGACTAGCGGGAGGGCCGCAGATACGCAGTATTTT
TRBJ2-3 | NA | TRBV7-6 | NA | CASSLAWAASDTQYF | TGTGCCAGCAGCTTAGCTTGGGCAGCGTCAGATACGCAGTATTTT
TRBJ2-2 | NA | TRBV4-1 | NA | CASSQDRRGVAGELFF | TGCGCCAGCAGCCAAGATCGGCGCGGGGTGGCCGGGGAGCTGTTTTTT
TRBJ2-7 | many | TRBV9 | TRBD2 | CASSVPPLRTSRTCEQYF | TGTGCCAGCAGCGTACCGCCCCTGCGGACTAGCCGTACCTGCGAGCAGTACTTC
TRBJ2-7 | many | TRBV12-3/TRBV12-4 | NA | CASKTGKTHEQYF | TGTGCCAGCAAAACCGGGAAGACCCACGAGCAGTACTTC
TRBJ2-7 | NA | TRBV28 | NA | CASTSSGPNPEQYF | TGTGCCAGCACCTCCAGCGGTCCCAATCCCGAGCAGTACTTC
TRBJ2-3 | NA | TRBV3-1 | TRBD2 | CASSQRAGTSGELSTDTQYF | TGTGCCAGCAGCCAAAGGGCAGGGACTAGCGGGGAGCTTAGCACAGATACGCAGTATTTT
TRBJ2-3 | NA | TRBV10-3 | NA | CAISEIGGGADTQYF | TGTGCCATCAGTGAGATTGGGGGAGGCGCAGATACGCAGTATTTT
TRBJ2-1 | few | TRBV9 | TRBD2 | CASSVVTGSGGVNEQFF | TGTGCCAGCAGCGTAGTAACTGGTAGCGGGGGCGTCAATGAGCAGTTCTTC
TRBJ2-5 | many | TRBV3-1 | TRBD2 | CASSQGTSGPQETQYF | TGCGCCAGCAGCCAAGGGACTAGCGGTCCTCAAGAGACCCAGTACTTC
TRBJ2-3 | few | TRBV10-3 | NA | CAISTQDTQYF | TGTGCCATCAGTACTCAAGATACGCAGTATTTT
TRBJ2-7 | few | TRBV20-1 | NA | CSASWTVRDDEQYF | TGCAGTGCTAGCTGGACTGTGCGTGACGACGAGCAGTACTTC
TRBJ2-6 | NA | TRBV25-1 | NA | CASSPSLAGANVLTF | TGTGCCAGCAGCCCATCCTTGGCTGGGGCCAACGTCCTGACTTTC
TRBJ2-1 | NA | TRBV12-3/TRBV12-4 | TRBD2 | CATTPKGAGVENEQFF | TGTGCCACCACTCCAAAAGGAGCGGGAGTTGAGAATGAGCAGTTCTTC
TRBJ1-1 | many | TRBV12-3/TRBV12-4 | NA | CASSSEGYTEAFF | TGTGCCAGCAGTTCGGAGGGTTACACTGAAGCTTTCTTT
TRBJ2-2 | many | TRBV20-1 | NA | CSASPSRSGELFF | TGCAGTGCTAGCCCCTCTAGGTCTGGGGAGCTGTTTTTT
TRBJ2-5 | many | TRBV29-1 | TRBD1 | CSVDGQGPQERAMETQYF | TGCAGCGTTGACGGACAGGGCCCCCAGGAACGGGCGATGGAGACCCAGTACTTC
TRBJ2-7 | NA | TRBV7-2 | TRBD2 | CASSFPGLGPYEQYF | TGTGCCAGCAGCTTCCCAGGACTAGGCCCCTACGAGCAGTACTTC
TRBJ2-5 | few | TRBV4-3 | NA | CASSQGGRPGGTQYF | TGCGCCAGCAGCCAAGGAGGGAGGCCAGGGGGGACCCAGTACTTC
TRBJ2-2 | few | TRBV7-9 | NA | CASSLADNTGELFF | TGTGCCAGCAGCTTAGCAGACAACACCGGGGAGCTGTTTTTT
TRBJ2-1 | NA | TRBV6-5 | NA | CASSSVVLPKRPKVRDSSYNEQFF | TGTGCCAGCAGTTCCGTGGTTCTTCCTAAGCGCCCAAAAGTGCGGGATAGCTCCTACAATGAGCAGTTCTTC
TRBJ2-1 | few | TRBV18 | NA | CASSPPGTYNEQFF | TGTGCCAGCTCACCCCCTGGTACCTACAATGAGCAGTTCTTC
TRBJ1-4 | few | TRBV12-3/TRBV12-4 | TRBD1 | CASSPSTGTAIFEKLFF | TGTGCCAGCAGTCCCTCAACCGGGACAGCGATATTTGAAAAACTGTTTTTT
TRBJ2-5 | many | TRBV29-1 | NA | CSVASDTQQETQYF | TGCAGCGTTGCTTCGGACACGCAACAAGAGACCCAGTACTTC
TRBJ2-3 | NA | TRBV11-2 | TRBD2 | CASSFSFPGGLTDTQYF | TGTGCCAGCAGCTTTAGTTTCCCGGGAGGGCTCACAGATACGCAGTATTTT
TRBJ2-1 | NA | TRBV6-2/TRBV6-3 | NA | CASSYFQGSYNEQFF | TGTGCCAGCAGTTACTTCCAGGGGTCCTACAATGAGCAGTTCTTC
TRBJ2-7 | few | TRBV29-1 | NA | CSVEERGPSYEQYF | TGCAGCGTTGAAGAGCGGGGGCCCTCCTACGAGCAGTACTTC
TRBJ1-6 | NA | TRBV10-3 | NA | CAIRLKDGSPLHF | TGTGCCATCAGGCTAAAGGATGGTTCACCCCTCCACTTT
TRBJ2-7 | many | TRBV5-1 | NA | CASSLDPSTDRRPYEQYF | TGCGCCAGCAGCTTGGATCCTAGCACGGACCGACGTCCCTACGAGCAGTACTTC
TRBJ1-5 | few | TRBV12-3/TRBV12-4 | TRBD1 | CASSTMDRGSQPQHF | TGTGCCAGCAGCACGATGGACAGGGGAAGTCAGCCCCAGCATTTT
TRBJ2-7 | NA | TRBV6-5 | NA | CASSYSIVRASGPYEQYF | TGTGCCAGCAGTTACTCGATAGTTAGAGCCAGCGGACCCTACGAGCAGTACTTC
TRBJ2-7 | NA | TRBV7-7 | NA | CASSSHLGGVYEQYF | TGTGCTAGCAGCTCCCATTTAGGCGGGGTCTACGAGCAGTACTTC
TRBJ2-6 | many | TRBV4-2 | NA | CASSQLTALSGANVLTF | TGTGCCAGCAGCCAGTTAACAGCGCTCTCTGGGGCCAACGTCCTGACTTTC
TRBJ1-1 | few | TRBV6-6 | NA | CASTVISALEAFF | TGTGCCAGCACCGTCATATCCGCTTTGGAAGCTTTCTTT
TRBJ2-3 | NA | TRBV18 | NA | CASSPLRGPDTQYF | TGTGCCAGCTCACCACTCAGGGGCCCAGATACGCAGTATTTT
TRBJ2-1 | many | TRBV6-2/TRBV6-3 | NA | CASRSGQSYNEQFF | TGTGCCAGCCGTAGCGGTCAAAGCTACAATGAGCAGTTCTTC
TRBJ2-7 | NA | TRBV3-1 | NA | CASSPRLDQGDYEQYF | TGTGCCAGCAGCCCCCGACTAGATCAAGGAGACTACGAGCAGTACTTC
TRBJ2-5 | NA | TRBV5-1 | TRBD1 | CASSTGQRIQETQYF | TGCGCCAGCAGCACGGGACAGCGAATACAAGAGACCCAGTACTTC